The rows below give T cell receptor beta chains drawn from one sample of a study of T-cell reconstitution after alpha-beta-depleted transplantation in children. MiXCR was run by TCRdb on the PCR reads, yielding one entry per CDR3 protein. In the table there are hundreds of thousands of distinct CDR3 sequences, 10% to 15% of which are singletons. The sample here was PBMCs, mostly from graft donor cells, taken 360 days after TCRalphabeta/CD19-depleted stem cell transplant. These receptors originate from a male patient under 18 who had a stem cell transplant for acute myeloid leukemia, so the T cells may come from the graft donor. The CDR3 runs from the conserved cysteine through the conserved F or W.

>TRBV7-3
CASSLKTSGRLGTDTQYF
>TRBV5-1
CASSLETLAGGPYNEQFF
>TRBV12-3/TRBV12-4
CASSLTGALPYEQYF
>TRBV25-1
CASSEYRGKYNEQFF
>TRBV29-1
CSVWTANYEQYF
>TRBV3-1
CASSQDIGVYYGYTF
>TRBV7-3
CASSFFQGVYNEQFF
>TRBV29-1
CSVPATSGATYEQYF
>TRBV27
CASSSTGGYYYEQYF
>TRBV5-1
CASSLVSSRDEQFF
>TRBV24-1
CATSDLGPGSYNEQFF
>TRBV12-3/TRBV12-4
CASSLATSGSAGTGELFF
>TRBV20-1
CSACSGDTQYF
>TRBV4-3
CASSPQISSYEQYF
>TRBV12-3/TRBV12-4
CASSSRKDRVQPQHF
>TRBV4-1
CASSQRGTSGSTDTQYF
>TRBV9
CASSVAGTPGVPDTQYF
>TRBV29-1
CSGRTGVNEQFF